The 26 T cell receptor beta chains below were found in one sample sequenced in a study of blood T cell repertoires in COVID-19. Only in-frame clones appear in the TCRdb table, and some are missing; sequencing was by immunoSEQ multiplex PCR. This table holds roughly 100,000 clones, about 91% found once. Input material: peripheral blood. These receptors were obtained from a young man with acute or convalescent COVID-19.

The chain recombines TRBV4-1 with TRBJ1-2; no clear D. The CDR3 runs 16 residues. The V gene's germline CDR1 is MGHRA and CDR2 YSYEKL. Trimming stripped 3 bases from V and 3 bases from J, with 17 bases between. The CDR3 nucleotides read TGCGCCAGCAGCCACGGGTTGGAGGGTAGAGACTATGGCTACACCTTC. Amino acid sequence: CASSHGLEGRDYGYTF.

The genes are TRBV24-1 and TRBJ1-3; D gene uncertain. This CDR3 spans 14 amino acids. Germline V gene lookup returns CDR1 KGHDR and CDR2 SFDVKD. Between the trimmed V and J ends, which lost 5 bases and 0 bases, there was a span of 7 bases. The CDR3 DNA reads as TGTGCCACCAGTGGGCGGGACTCTGGAAACACCATATATTTT. This encodes CATSGRDSGNTIYF.

V is TRBV7-2 and J is TRBJ1-3, with a possible D match to TRBD1 (5 bases). This CDR3 comprises 15 residues. Trimming left V 5 bases short and J 0 bases short, with 11 bases between. In germline, CDR1 is SGHTA, CDR2 FQGNSA. CDR3 DNA sequence: TGTGCCAGCAGCATTAGACAGCTCTCTGGAAACACCATATATTTT. It yields the protein CASSIRQLSGNTIYF.

The gene calls are TRBV11-2 and TRBJ2-1, with a possible D match to TRBD2 (6 bases). Germline CDR1 is SGHAT and CDR2 is FQNNGV. There are 17 residues in the CDR3. V was clipped by 1 base and J by 7 bases, with 20 bases between them. In DNA form, the CDR3 reads TGTGCCAGCAGCTTAGCCGCGACTAGGTGGGGGGTTAATGAGCAGTTCTTC. This translates into CASSLAATRWGVNEQFF.

The rearrangement links TRBV19 to TRBJ2-1; 8 bases are shared with TRBD2. The CDR3 loop spans 16 amino acids. Germline CDR1 is LNHDA and CDR2 is SQIVND (reference sequence). J lost 0 bases, V lost 3 bases, and 4 bases had no gene match. The CDR3 coding sequence is TGTGCCAGTAGTATTGGGACTAGTATCTCCTACAATGAGCAGTTCTTC. Its translation: CASSIGTSISYNEQFF.

The V call is TRBV5-4, the J call TRBJ1-6; perhaps TRBD1 as D (5 bases). Trimming removed 4 bases from V and 7 bases from J, with 15 bases in between. The germline V gene encodes CDR1 SGHNT and CDR2 YYREEE (reference sequence). The CDR3 has 15 amino acids. The chain's CDR3 is CASSVGTQGNSPLHF. The CDR3 region has the DNA TGTGCCAGCAGCGTGGGGACTCAAGGGAATTCACCCCTCCACTTT. Complete variable domain (other parts from reference TRBV5-4 and TRBJ1-6): ETGVTQSPTHLIKTRGQQVTLRCSSQSGHNTVSWYQQALGQGPQFIFQYYREEENGRGNFPPRFSGLQFPNYSSELNVNALELDDSALYLCASSVGTQGNSPLHFGNGTRLTVT.

This chain connects TRBV5-6 to TRBJ1-5; 8 bases fit TRBD1. The CDR3 runs to 17 residues. V shed 0 bases, J shed 3 bases, and the junction held 8 bases outside the gene matches. Germline V lookup: CDR1 SGHDT, CDR2 YYEEEE. The DNA for the CDR3 is TGTGCCAGCAGCTTGGCGACAGGGGTAAATTTCAATCAGCCCCAGCATTTT. Protein: CASSLATGVNFNQPQHF.

V usage is TRBV27 and J usage is TRBJ2-7, with TRBD2 matching 7 bases. The CDR3 is 15 amino acids. Trimming removed 4 bases from V and 2 bases from J; junction bases left unmatched: 8. Germline values: CDR1 MNHEY, CDR2 SMNVEV (reference sequence). The CDR3 reads CASSWGGMGTYEQYF. Here the CDR3 DNA reads TGTGCCAGCAGTTGGGGGGGAATGGGAACCTACGAGCAGTACTTC.

Only one count was recorded for this clone. The genes are TRBV4-1 and TRBJ1-2, with 7 bases lining up with TRBD1. The CDR3 has 15 residues. Looked up from germline, CDR1 is MGHRA and CDR2 is YSYEKL. The ends lost 1 base at V and 4 bases at J; junction bases unmatched: 6. The CDR3 sequence is CASSQAGQLTYGYTF. Written as DNA, the CDR3 is TGCGCCAGCAGCCAAGCGGGACAGCTCACCTATGGCTACACCTTC.

The chain links TRBV5-1 to TRBJ2-1; 11 bases align to TRBD1. The junction had 1 base not matched to a gene; V was cut back by 0 bases and J by 8 bases. The CDR3 extends over 14 amino acids. In germline, CDR1 is SGHRS, CDR2 YFSETQ. The CDR3 DNA sequence: TGCGCCAGCAGCTTGGGGACAGGGGGCTATGAGCAGTTCTTC. Translating it yields CASSLGTGGYEQFF.

The chain has TRBV9 and TRBJ2-6; TRBD1 matches 8 bases. Germline CDR1 reads SGDLS; CDR2 reads YYNGEE. The CDR3 length is 17 residues. Trimming removed 1 base from V and 2 bases from J; junction bases left unmatched: 5. CDR3 DNA sequence: TGTGCCAGCAGCGTAAGAGGACAGGGACCTGGGGCCAACGTCCTGACTTTC. Its protein is CASSVRGQGPGANVLTF.

The J gene is TRBJ2-3, the V gene TRBV29-1; 8 nucleotides agree with TRBD1. Germline lookup yields CDR1 SQVTM and CDR2 ANQGSEA. Germline trimming cut 4 bases from V and 1 base from J; bases unmatched to any gene: 4. The length of the CDR3 is 14 residues. The CDR3 DNA follows: TGCAGCGTTGCACAGGGGGTGGGCACAGATACGCAGTATTTT. Translating it yields CSVAQGVGTDTQYF.

The rearrangement links TRBV19 to TRBJ1-4; D perhaps matches TRBD1 (6 bases). In germline, CDR1 is LNHDA, CDR2 SQIVND (reference sequence). The CDR3 is made up of 13 amino acids. With 8 bases removed from V and 5 bases from J, the gap between germline ends came to 12 bases. CDR3 coding DNA: TGTGCCAGTGCTACAGGGCCGAATGAAAAACTGTTTTTT. It codes for CASATGPNEKLFF. Full variable domain (outside the CDR3, taken from reference TRBV19 and TRBJ1-4): DGGITQSPKYLFRKEGQNVTLSCEQNLNHDAMYWYRQDPGQGLRLIYYSQIVNDFQKGDIAEGYSVSREKKESFPLTVTSAQKNPTAFYLCASATGPNEKLFFGSGTQLSVL.

The V gene is TRBV5-1, the J gene TRBJ2-7; D perhaps matches TRBD2 (5 bases). The CDR3 has 15 amino acids. Looked up from germline, CDR1 is SGHRS and CDR2 is YFSETQ. Trimming shortened V by 0 bases and J by 2 bases, and 12 bases separated the two germline ends. The CDR3 loop reads CASSLGASRAYEQYF. CDR3 nucleotide sequence: TGCGCCAGCAGCTTGGGGGCTAGCCGAGCCTACGAGCAGTACTTC.

The CDR3 DNA is TGTGCCAGCAGCCAAAAGGACAGGGTTGTTGGAGAGCAGTACTTC. Translation gives CASSQKDRVVGEQYF. The J gene is TRBJ2-7, the V gene TRBV3-1 (or the pseudogene TRBV3-2); 8 nucleotides agree with TRBD1. The CDR3 has 15 residues. Germline V CDR1 and CDR2: LGHDT, YNNKEL (reference sequence). Trimming took 2 bases from V and 7 from J; bases not matched to a gene: 10.

The gene calls are TRBV19 and TRBJ1-1; 10 bases are shared with TRBD1. Per the germline V gene, CDR1 is LNHDA and CDR2 is SQIVND (reference sequence). The CDR3 totals 17 residues. Trimming removed 5 bases from V and 1 base from J; junction bases left unmatched: 10. This CDR3 is CASSPGTGASGNTEAFF. The CDR3 DNA reads TGTGCCAGTAGTCCGGGGACAGGGGCCTCAGGGAACACTGAAGCTTTCTTT.

This chain uses TRBV10-3 with TRBJ2-3; 11 bases agree with TRBD2. The CDR3 extends over 14 amino acids. Looked up from germline, CDR1 is ENHRY and CDR2 is SYGVKD. The trim removed 6 bases at V and 5 bases at J, leaving 4 bases unmatched. The CDR3 nucleotides are TGTGCCATCAGGTCTAGCGGGGGGAGAGATACGCAGTATTTT. It translates to CAIRSSGGRDTQYF.

The chain combines TRBV7-8 with TRBJ1-1; D may be TRBD1 (6 bases). Trimming took off 6 bases at V and 0 bases at J, with 17 bases between the two ends. Germline V gives CDR1 SGHVS, CDR2 FQNEAQ. The CDR3 has 16 amino acids. CDR3 nucleotides: TGTGCCAGCAGTTCTCGGACAGACCCTCTGAACACTGAAGCTTTCTTT. Its protein is CASSSRTDPLNTEAFF.

The chain is built from TRBV27 and TRBJ2-7; 9 bases agree with TRBD2. The length of the CDR3 is 15 residues. The V segment lost 5 bases and the J segment 3 bases; nucleotides outside the gene matches: 8. CDR1 and CDR2 (germline): MNHEY, SMNVEV (reference sequence). CDR3 bases: TGTGCCAGCAGTCGGCGGGGGGGCAGTGACTACGAGCAGTACTTC. The encoded protein is CASSRRGGSDYEQYF.

The chain couples TRBV18 to TRBJ1-3; tentatively, D is TRBD1 (6 bases). The CDR3 loop spans 14 amino acids. With 4 bases removed from V and 3 bases from J, the gap between germline ends came to 10 bases. Germline assignment: CDR1 KGHSH and CDR2 LQKENI. The CDR3 spells CASSHSTGGNTIYF. The CDR3 coding sequence is TGTGCCAGCTCACACTCGACAGGTGGAAACACCATATATTTT.

V is TRBV4-1 and J is TRBJ2-3; 13 nucleotides line up with TRBD2. The V segment lost 4 bases and the J segment 5 bases; nucleotides outside the gene matches: 3. CDR1 and CDR2 from the germline V gene are MGHRA and YSYEKL. This CDR3 has 15 residues. CDR3 sequence reads: CASSRLAGGEDTQYF. CDR3 bases: TGCGCCAGCAGCCGACTAGCGGGAGGCGAAGATACGCAGTATTTT.

This chain connects TRBV18 to TRBJ1-1; 9 bases agree with TRBD1. The junction had 15 bases not matched to a gene; V was cut back by 5 bases and J by 8 bases. The CDR3 spans 16 residues. The germline V gene has CDR1 KGHSH and CDR2 LQKENI. This CDR3 is CASSFSRGQGPHEAFF. CDR3 in DNA: TGTGCCAGCTCATTTTCTAGGGGACAGGGACCTCACGAAGCTTTCTTT.

The chain recombines TRBV15 with TRBJ1-2; D is unclear. This CDR3 is 13 amino acids long. In germline, CDR1 is LNHNV, CDR2 YYDKDF (reference sequence). Trimming removed 0 bases from V and 6 bases from J, with 8 bases in between. For the CDR3, the DNA is TGTGCCACCAGCAGAGATTGGGAGGATGGCTACACCTTC. This sequence encodes CATSRDWEDGYTF.

The J gene is TRBJ1-2, the V gene TRBV12-3 or TRBV12-4, with 7 bases that match TRBD1. The V and J ends lost 6 bases and 8 bases, in that order; junction bases with no gene match: 6. This CDR3 is 12 amino acids long. The DNA for the CDR3 is TGTGCCAGCAGACGTAACAGGGGCGGCTACACCTTC. Translating gives CASRRNRGGYTF.

The genes are TRBV5-1 and TRBJ2-7, with TRBD1 matching over 9 bases. V was pared by 4 bases and J by 8 bases, with 7 bases of the junction left unmatched. Germline lookup yields CDR1 SGHRS and CDR2 YFSETQ. The CDR3 sequence is 13 residues long. The CDR3 region has the DNA TGCGCCAGCAGCCAGATGGGACAGGGTAAGCAGTACTTC. This gives the protein CASSQMGQGKQYF.

The chain joins TRBV6-5 to TRBJ2-2; no definite D call. V lost 0 bases and J 1 base, leaving 6 bases between the germline ends. In germline, CDR1 is MNHEY, CDR2 SVGAGI. The CDR3 contains 15 residues. CDR3 coding DNA: TGTGCCAGCAGTTACTCGGTACAGAACACCGGGGAGCTGTTTTTT. This sequence encodes CASSYSVQNTGELFF.